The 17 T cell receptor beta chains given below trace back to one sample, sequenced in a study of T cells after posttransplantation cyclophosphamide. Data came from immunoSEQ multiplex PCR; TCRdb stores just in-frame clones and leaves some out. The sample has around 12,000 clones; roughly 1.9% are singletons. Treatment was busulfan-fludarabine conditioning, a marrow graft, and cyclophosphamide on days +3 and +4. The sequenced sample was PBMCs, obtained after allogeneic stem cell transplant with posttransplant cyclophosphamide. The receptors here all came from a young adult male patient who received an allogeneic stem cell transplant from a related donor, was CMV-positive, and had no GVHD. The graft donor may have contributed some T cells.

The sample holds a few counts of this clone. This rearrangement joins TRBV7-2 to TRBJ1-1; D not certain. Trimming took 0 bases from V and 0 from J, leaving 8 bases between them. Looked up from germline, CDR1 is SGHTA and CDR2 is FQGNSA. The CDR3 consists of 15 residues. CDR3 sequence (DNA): TGTGCCAGCAGCTTAGCACCGGGGATGAACACTGAAGCTTTCTTT. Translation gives CASSLAPGMNTEAFF.

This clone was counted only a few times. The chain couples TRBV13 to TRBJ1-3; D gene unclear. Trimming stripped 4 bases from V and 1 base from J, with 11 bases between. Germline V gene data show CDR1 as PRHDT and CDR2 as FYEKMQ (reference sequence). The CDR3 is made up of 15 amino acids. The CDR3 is CASSSVVRSGNTIYF. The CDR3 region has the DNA TGTGCCAGCAGCTCAGTGGTCAGGTCTGGAAACACCATATATTTT.

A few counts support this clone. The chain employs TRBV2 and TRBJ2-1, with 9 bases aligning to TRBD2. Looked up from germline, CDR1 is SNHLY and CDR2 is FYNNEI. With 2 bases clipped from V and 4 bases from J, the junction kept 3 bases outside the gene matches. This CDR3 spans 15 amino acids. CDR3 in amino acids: CASSERLAGYNEQFF. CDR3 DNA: TGTGCCAGCAGTGAACGTCTAGCGGGGTACAATGAGCAGTTCTTC.

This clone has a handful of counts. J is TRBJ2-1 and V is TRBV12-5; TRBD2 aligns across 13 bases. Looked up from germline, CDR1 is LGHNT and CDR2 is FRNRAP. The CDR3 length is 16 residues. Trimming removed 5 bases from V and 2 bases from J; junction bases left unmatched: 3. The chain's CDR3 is CASGDGLAGAYNEQFF. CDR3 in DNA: TGTGCTAGTGGTGATGGACTAGCGGGGGCCTACAATGAGCAGTTCTTC.

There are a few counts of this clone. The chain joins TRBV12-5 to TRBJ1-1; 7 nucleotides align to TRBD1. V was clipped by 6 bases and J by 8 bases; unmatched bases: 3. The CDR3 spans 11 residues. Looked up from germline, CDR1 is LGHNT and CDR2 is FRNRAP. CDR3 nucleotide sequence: TGTGCTAGTGGAAGGGGACAGGAAGCTTTCTTT. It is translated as CASGRGQEAFF.

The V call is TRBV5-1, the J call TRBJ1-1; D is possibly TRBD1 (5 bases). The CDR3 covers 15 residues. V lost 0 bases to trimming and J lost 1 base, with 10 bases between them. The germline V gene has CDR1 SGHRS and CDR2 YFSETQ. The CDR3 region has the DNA TGCGCCAGCAGCTTGGTGCGGGGCGCGAACACTGAAGCTTTCTTT. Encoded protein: CASSLVRGANTEAFF.

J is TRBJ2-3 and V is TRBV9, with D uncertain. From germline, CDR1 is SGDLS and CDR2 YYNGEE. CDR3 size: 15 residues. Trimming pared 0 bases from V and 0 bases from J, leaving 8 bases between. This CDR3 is CASSVGQPSTDTQYF. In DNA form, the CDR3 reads TGTGCCAGCAGCGTAGGACAACCCAGCACAGATACGCAGTATTTT.

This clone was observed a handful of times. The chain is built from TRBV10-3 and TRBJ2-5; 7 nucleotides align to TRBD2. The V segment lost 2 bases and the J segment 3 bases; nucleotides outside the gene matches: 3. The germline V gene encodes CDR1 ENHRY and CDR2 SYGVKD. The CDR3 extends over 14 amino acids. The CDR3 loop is CAISEVAGEETQYF. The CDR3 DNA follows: TGTGCCATCAGTGAGGTGGCGGGGGAAGAGACCCAGTACTTC.

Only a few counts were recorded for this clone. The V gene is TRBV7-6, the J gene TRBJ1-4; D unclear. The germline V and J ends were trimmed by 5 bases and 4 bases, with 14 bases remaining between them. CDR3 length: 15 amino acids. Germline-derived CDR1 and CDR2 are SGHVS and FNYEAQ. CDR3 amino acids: CASSTQPNLNEKLFF. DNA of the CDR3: TGTGCCAGCAGCACACAGCCGAACCTTAATGAAAAACTGTTTTTT.

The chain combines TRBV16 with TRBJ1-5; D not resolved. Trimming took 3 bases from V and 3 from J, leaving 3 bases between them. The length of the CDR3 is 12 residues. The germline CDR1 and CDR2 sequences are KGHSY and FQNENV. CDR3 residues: CASSHYNQPQHF. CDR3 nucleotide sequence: TGTGCCAGCAGCCATTACAATCAGCCCCAGCATTTT.

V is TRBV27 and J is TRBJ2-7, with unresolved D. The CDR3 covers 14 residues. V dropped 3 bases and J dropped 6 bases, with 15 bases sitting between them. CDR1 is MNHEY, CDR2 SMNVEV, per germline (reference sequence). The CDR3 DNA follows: TGTGCCAGCAGTTTTCTTGTCAGGCCCGGCGAGCAGTACTTC. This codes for CASSFLVRPGEQYF.

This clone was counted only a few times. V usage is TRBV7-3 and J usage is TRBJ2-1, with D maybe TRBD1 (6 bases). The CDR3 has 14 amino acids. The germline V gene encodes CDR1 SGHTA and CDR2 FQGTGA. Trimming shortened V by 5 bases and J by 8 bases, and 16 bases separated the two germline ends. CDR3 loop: CASSPGIAGDEQFF. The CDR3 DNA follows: TGTGCCAGCAGCCCCGGAATAGCAGGGGATGAGCAGTTCTTC.

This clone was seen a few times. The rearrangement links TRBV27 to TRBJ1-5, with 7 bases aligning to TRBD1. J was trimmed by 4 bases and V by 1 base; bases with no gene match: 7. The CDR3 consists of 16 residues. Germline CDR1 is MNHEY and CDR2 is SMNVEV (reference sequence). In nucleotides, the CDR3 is TGTGCCAGCAGTTTATACAGGGGAGTGGGGAATCAGCCCCAGCATTTT. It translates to CASSLYRGVGNQPQHF.

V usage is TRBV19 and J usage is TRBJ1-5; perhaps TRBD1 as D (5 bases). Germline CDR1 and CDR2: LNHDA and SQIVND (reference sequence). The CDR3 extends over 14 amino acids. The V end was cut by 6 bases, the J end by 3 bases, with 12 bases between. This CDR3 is CASRDGGLNQPQHF. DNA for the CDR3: TGTGCCAGTAGGGACGGGGGACTCAATCAGCCCCAGCATTTT.

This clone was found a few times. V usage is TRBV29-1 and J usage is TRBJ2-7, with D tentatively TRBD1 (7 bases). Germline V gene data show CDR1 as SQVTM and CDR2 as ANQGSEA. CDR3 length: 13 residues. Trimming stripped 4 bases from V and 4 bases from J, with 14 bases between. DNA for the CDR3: TGCAGCGTTGGCGGGACAGATACATACGAGCAGTACTTC. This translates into CSVGGTDTYEQYF.

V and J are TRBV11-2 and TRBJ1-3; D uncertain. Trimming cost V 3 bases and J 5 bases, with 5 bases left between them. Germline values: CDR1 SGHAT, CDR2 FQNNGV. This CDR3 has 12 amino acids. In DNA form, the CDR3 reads TGTGCCAGCAGCTTGGCCAGAAACACCATATATTTT. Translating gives CASSLARNTIYF. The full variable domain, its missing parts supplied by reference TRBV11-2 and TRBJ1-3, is EAGVAQSPRYKIIEKRQSVAFWCNPISGHATLYWYQQILGQGPKLLIQFQNNGVVDDSQLPKDRFSAERLKGVDSTLKIQPAKLEDSAVYLCASSLARNTIYFGEGSWLTVV.

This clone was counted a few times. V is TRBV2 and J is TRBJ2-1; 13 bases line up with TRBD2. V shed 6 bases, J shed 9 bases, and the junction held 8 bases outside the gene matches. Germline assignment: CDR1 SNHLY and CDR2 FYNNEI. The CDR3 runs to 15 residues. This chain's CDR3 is CASSLLAGGPGEQFF. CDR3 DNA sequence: TGTGCCAGCAGCCTACTAGCGGGGGGGCCGGGTGAGCAGTTCTTC.